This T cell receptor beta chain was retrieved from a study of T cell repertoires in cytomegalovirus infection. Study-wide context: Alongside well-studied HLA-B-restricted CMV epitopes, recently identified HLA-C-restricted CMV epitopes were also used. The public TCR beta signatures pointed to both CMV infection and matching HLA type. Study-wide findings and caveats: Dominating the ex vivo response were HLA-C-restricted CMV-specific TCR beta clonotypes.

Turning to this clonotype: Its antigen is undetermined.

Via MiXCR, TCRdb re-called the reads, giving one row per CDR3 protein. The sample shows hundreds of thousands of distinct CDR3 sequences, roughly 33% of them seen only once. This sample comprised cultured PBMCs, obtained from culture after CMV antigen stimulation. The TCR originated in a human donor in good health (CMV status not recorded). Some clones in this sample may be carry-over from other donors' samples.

The CDR3 reads CASSYSGLAGGASTDTQYF. CDR3 nucleotides: TGTGCCAGCAGTTACTCAGGACTAGCGGGGGGCGCTAGCACAGATACGCAGTATTTT. The rearrangement joins TRBV6-5 to TRBJ2-3; 14 nucleotides line up with TRBD2. Per germline, CDR1 MNHEY and CDR2 SVGAGI. This CDR3 contains 19 residues. Trimming removed 0 bases from V and 0 bases from J; junction bases left unmatched: 5.